This T cell receptor beta chain was captured in a study of cytomegalovirus exposure and HLA in healthy donors. Overall study: Unique TCRs numbering roughly 80 million, obtained from HLA-typed donors, made up an early data release. Regarding the study as a whole: Later analysis demonstrated an association between a missense DCLRE1C variant and TCR beta V- and J-gene trimming. Most TCR beta V segments were productive about 90% or about 30% of the time in an earlier analysis.

Primers: 60 Vbeta forward and 13 Jbeta reverse. Generated by immunoSEQ multiplex PCR, the TCRdb table keeps only in-frame clones and is missing some. The sample records 100,000 to 150,000 clones, almost 80% being singletons. CDR3 length: 16 residues. Germline-derived CDR1 and CDR2 are MDHEN and SYDVKM. The germline V and J ends were trimmed by 5 bases and 0 bases, with 17 bases remaining between them. In the case of this clone: Its antigen remains unknown.

While unrecorded immune exposures were likely, the donors were nominally healthy when sampled. The specimen was PBMCs. V is TRBV28 and J is TRBJ2-7, with a weak D call TRBD1 (7 bases). The clonotype comes from a female donor in good health and CMV-seronegative. CDR3 bases: TGTGCCAGCAGTCCCCTAGGGGGCGGGAACTCCTACGAGCAGTACTTC. Translation gives CASSPLGGGNSYEQYF.